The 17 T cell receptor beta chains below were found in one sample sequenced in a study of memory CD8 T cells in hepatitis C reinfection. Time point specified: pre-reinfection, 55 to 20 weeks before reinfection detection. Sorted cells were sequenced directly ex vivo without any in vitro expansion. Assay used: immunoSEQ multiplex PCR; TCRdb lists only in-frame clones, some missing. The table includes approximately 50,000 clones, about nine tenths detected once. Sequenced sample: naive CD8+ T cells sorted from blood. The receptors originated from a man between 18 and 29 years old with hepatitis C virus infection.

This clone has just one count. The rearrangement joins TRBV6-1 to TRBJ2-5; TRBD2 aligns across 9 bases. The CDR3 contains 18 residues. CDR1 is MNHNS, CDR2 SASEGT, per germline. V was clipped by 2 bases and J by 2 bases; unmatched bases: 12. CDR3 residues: CASSEWPSGVADQETQYF. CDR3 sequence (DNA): TGTGCCAGCAGTGAATGGCCTAGCGGGGTCGCAGATCAAGAGACCCAGTACTTC.

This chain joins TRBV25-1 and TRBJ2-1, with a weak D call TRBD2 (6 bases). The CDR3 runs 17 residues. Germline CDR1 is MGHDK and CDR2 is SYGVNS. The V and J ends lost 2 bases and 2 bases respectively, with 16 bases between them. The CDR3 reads CASSESGWGVTYNEQFF. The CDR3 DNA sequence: TGTGCCAGCAGTGAAAGTGGATGGGGGGTAACCTACAATGAGCAGTTCTTC.

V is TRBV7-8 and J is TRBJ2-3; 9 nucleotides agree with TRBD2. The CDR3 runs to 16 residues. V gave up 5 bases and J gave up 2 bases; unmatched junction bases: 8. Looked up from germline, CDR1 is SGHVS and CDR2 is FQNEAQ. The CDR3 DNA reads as TGTGCCAGCAGCCTAACAGCGGGGGGCTCCACAGATACGCAGTATTTT. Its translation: CASSLTAGGSTDTQYF.

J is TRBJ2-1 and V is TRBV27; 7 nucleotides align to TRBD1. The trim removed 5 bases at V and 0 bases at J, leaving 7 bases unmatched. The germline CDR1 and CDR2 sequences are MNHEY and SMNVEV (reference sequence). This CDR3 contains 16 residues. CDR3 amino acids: CASSVGTESSYNEQFF. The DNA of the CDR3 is TGTGCCAGCAGTGTCGGGACAGAGAGCTCCTACAATGAGCAGTTCTTC.

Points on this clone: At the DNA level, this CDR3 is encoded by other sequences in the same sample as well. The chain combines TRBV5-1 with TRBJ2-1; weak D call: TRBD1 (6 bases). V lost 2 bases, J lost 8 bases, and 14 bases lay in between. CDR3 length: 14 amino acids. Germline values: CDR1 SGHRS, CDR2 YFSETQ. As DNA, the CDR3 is TGCGCCAGCAGCTTTCGGCAAGCAGGGGATGAGCAGTTCTTC. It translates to CASSFRQAGDEQFF.

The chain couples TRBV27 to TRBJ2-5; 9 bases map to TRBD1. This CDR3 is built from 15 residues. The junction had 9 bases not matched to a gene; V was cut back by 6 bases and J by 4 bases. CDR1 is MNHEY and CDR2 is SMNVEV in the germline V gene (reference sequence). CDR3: CASSSPGQGRETQYF. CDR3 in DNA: TGTGCCAGCAGCTCCCCGGGACAGGGTCGAGAGACCCAGTACTTC.

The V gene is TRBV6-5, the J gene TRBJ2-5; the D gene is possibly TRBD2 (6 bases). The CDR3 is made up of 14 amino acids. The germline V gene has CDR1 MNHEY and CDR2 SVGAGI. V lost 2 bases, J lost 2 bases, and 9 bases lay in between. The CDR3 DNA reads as TGTGCCAGCAGTTACGGAGGGAGGCAAGAGACCCAGTACTTC. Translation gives CASSYGGRQETQYF.

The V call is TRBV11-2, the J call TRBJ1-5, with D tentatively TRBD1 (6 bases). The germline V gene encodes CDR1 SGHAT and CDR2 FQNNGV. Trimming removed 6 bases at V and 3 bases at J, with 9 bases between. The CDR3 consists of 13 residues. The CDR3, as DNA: TGTGCCAGCAGTTGGGACATCAATCAGCCCCAGCATTTT. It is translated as CASSWDINQPQHF. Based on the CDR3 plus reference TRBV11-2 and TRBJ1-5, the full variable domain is EAGVAQSPRYKIIEKRQSVAFWCNPISGHATLYWYQQILGQGPKLLIQFQNNGVVDDSQLPKDRFSAERLKGVDSTLKIQPAKLEDSAVYLCASSWDINQPQHFGDGTRLSIL.

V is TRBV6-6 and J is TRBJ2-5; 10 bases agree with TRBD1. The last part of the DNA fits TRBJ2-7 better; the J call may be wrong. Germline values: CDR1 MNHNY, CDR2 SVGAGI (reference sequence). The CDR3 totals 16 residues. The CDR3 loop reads CASRSRPGTGAVEQYF. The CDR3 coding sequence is TGTGCCAGCAGATCCCGCCCCGGGACAGGGGCCGTCGAGCAGTACTTC.

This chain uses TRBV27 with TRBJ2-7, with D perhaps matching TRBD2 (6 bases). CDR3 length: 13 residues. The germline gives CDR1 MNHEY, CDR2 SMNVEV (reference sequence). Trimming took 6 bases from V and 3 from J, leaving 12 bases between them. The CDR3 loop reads CASRGGLLYEQYV. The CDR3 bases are TGTGCCAGCAGAGGAGGGTTACTCTACGAGCAGTACGTC.

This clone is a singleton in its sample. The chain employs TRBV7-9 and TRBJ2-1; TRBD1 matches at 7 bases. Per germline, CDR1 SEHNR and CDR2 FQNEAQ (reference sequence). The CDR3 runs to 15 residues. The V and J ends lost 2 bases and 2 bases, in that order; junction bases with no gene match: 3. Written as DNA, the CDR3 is TGTGCCAGCAGCTTATCAGGGGGTACCTACAATGAGCAGTTCTTC. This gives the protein CASSLSGGTYNEQFF.

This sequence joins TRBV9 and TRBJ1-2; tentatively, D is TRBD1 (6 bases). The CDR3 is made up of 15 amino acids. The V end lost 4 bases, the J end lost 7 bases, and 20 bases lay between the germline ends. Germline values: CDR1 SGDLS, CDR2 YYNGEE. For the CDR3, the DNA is TGTGCCAGCAGCCCCCGAGGGGGTGGGAGCTTTGGCTACACCTTC. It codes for CASSPRGGGSFGYTF.

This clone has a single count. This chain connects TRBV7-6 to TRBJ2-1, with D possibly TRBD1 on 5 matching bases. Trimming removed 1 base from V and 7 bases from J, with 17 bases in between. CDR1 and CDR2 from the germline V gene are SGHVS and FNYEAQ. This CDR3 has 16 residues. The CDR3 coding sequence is TGTGCCAGCAGCTTAGAGGTTTCAGGGTTGGTTAATGAGCAGTTCTTC. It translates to CASSLEVSGLVNEQFF.

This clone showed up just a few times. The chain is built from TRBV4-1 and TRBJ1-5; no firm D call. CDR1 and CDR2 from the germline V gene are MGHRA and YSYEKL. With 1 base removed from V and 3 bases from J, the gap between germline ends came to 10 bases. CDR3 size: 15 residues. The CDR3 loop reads CASSQVVAVNQPQHF. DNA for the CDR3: TGCGCCAGCAGCCAAGTCGTGGCAGTCAATCAGCCCCAGCATTTT.

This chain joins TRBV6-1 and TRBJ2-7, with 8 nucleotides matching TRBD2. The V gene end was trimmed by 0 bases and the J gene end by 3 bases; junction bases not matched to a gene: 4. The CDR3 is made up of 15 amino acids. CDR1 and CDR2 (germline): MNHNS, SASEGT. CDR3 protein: CASSEAVAGLYEQYF. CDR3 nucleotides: TGTGCCAGCAGTGAAGCCGTAGCGGGGCTCTACGAGCAGTACTTC.

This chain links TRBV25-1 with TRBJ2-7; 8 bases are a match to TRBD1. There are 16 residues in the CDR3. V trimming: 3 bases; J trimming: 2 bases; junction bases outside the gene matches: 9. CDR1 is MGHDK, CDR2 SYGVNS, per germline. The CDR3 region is CASSDEDRAPTYEQYF. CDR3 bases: TGTGCCAGCAGTGATGAGGACAGGGCCCCAACCTACGAGCAGTACTTC.

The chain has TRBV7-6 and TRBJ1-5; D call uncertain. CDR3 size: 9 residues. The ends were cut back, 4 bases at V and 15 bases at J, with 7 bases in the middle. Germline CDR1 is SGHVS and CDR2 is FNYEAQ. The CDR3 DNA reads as TGTGCCAGCAGCTCGCTACCGCATTTT. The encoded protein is CASSSLPHF.